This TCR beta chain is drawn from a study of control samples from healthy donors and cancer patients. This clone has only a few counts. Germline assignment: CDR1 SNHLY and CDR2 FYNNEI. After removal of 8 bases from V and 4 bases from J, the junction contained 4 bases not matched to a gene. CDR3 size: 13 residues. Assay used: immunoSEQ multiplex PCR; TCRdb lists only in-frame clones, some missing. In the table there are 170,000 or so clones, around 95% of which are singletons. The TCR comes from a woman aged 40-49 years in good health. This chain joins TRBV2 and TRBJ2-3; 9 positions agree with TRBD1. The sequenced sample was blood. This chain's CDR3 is CASQGQGSDTQYF. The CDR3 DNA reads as TGTGCCAGCCAGGGACAGGGATCAGATACGCAGTATTTT.